Listed below are T cell receptor beta chains from one sample, sequenced in a study of cytomegalovirus exposure and HLA in healthy donors. The method was immunoSEQ multiplex PCR; TCRdb's version includes in-frame clones alone and lacks a portion of them. The data show roughly 50,000 clones, about 77% seen once. Specimen: PBMCs. Receptors were obtained from a man aged 25-40 years in good health and CMV-seropositive. Each CDR3 is given with its conserved first and last residue. The D gene is left open where the match is weak. Size values are once, few and many counts, or a class for expanded clones, and some rows have none.

d_gene: TRBD1
abundance: -
j_gene: TRBJ1-2
v_gene: TRBV28
CDR3aa: CASTGTGGYGYTF
CDR3nt: TGTGCCAGCACGGGCACAGGGGGCTATGGCTACACCTTC

d_gene: -
abundance: -
j_gene: TRBJ1-4
v_gene: TRBV28
CDR3aa: CASSLQGEKLFF
CDR3nt: TGTGCCAGCAGTTTACAGGGTGAAAAACTGTTTTTT

d_gene: -
abundance: -
j_gene: TRBJ1-3
v_gene: TRBV9
CDR3aa: CASEQGLSGGTIYF
CDR3nt: TGTGCCAGCGAACAGGGTTTATCTGGGGGCACCATATATTTT

d_gene: -
abundance: -
j_gene: TRBJ1-4
v_gene: TRBV7-9
CDR3aa: CASSHGAKGEKLFF
CDR3nt: TGTGCCAGCAGCCATGGAGCGAAGGGGGAAAAACTGTTTTTT

d_gene: TRBD2
abundance: -
j_gene: TRBJ2-5
v_gene: TRBV19
CDR3aa: CASSPSGGKSETQYF
CDR3nt: TGTGCCAGTAGTCCGAGCGGGGGGAAGTCGGAGACCCAGTACTTC

d_gene: TRBD1
abundance: -
j_gene: TRBJ2-7
v_gene: TRBV5-6
CDR3aa: CASSSDRGRYEQYF
CDR3nt: TGTGCCAGCAGCTCGGACAGGGGGCGGTACGAGCAGTACTTC

d_gene: -
abundance: -
j_gene: TRBJ2-7
v_gene: TRBV5-1
CDR3aa: CASSLDWTAAYEQYF
CDR3nt: TGCGCCAGCAGCTTGGATTGGACAGCTGCCTACGAGCAGTACTTC

d_gene: -
abundance: -
j_gene: TRBJ2-7
v_gene: TRBV6-5
CDR3aa: CASKTVSEQYF
CDR3nt: TGTGCCAGCAAAACAGTGAGCGAGCAGTACTTC

d_gene: TRBD1
abundance: -
j_gene: TRBJ1-3
v_gene: TRBV15
CDR3aa: CATSFGVGQLSGNTIYF
CDR3nt: TGTGCCACCAGCTTCGGGGTGGGACAGCTCTCTGGAAACACCATATATTTT

d_gene: -
abundance: -
j_gene: TRBJ2-3
v_gene: TRBV4-2
CDR3aa: CASSAGDTLLTDTQYF
CDR3nt: TGTGCCAGCAGCGCCGGGGACACCCTCCTCACAGATACGCAGTATTTT

d_gene: -
abundance: -
j_gene: TRBJ1-2
v_gene: TRBV11-1
CDR3aa: CASSLGDRPPGYGYTF
CDR3nt: TGTGCCAGCAGCTTAGGTGACAGACCCCCCGGCTATGGCTACACCTTC

d_gene: -
abundance: -
j_gene: TRBJ1-5
v_gene: TRBV19
CDR3aa: CANKGPLAGDSEPQHF
CDR3nt: TGTGCCAATAAAGGCCCATTGGCGGGGGACTCGGAGCCCCAGCATTTT

d_gene: -
abundance: -
j_gene: TRBJ2-7
v_gene: TRBV7-3
CDR3aa: CASSLSPAAAGEQYF
CDR3nt: TGTGCCAGCAGCTTATCCCCAGCTGCCGCGGGAGAGCAGTACTTC

d_gene: -
abundance: -
j_gene: TRBJ1-5
v_gene: TRBV30
CDR3aa: CAWSVPRQGSQPQHF
CDR3nt: TGTGCCTGGAGTGTACCCCGCCAGGGTAGCCAGCCCCAGCATTTT

d_gene: -
abundance: -
j_gene: TRBJ1-2
v_gene: TRBV29-1
CDR3aa: CSALLNYGYTF
CDR3nt: TGCAGCGCGCTGCTAAACTATGGCTACACCTTC

d_gene: TRBD1
abundance: -
j_gene: TRBJ2-7
v_gene: TRBV6-1
CDR3aa: CASREPGTGGYEQYF
CDR3nt: TGTGCCAGCAGAGAGCCCGGGACAGGGGGCTACGAGCAGTACTTC

d_gene: TRBD1
abundance: -
j_gene: TRBJ2-7
v_gene: TRBV5-1
CDR3aa: CASSFSGPRQGSYEQYF
CDR3nt: TGCGCCAGCAGCTTCTCGGGGCCGAGACAGGGGTCCTACGAGCAGTACTTC

d_gene: TRBD2
abundance: -
j_gene: TRBJ2-5
v_gene: TRBV6-1
CDR3aa: CASSAGLAVETQYF
CDR3nt: TGTGCCAGCAGCGCGGGACTAGCGGTAGAGACCCAGTACTTC

d_gene: TRBD2
abundance: -
j_gene: TRBJ2-1
v_gene: TRBV4-3
CDR3aa: CASSLTSGFRGDEQFF
CDR3nt: TGCGCCAGCAGCCTAACAAGTGGGTTCCGGGGGGATGAGCAGTTCTTC

d_gene: TRBD1
abundance: -
j_gene: TRBJ1-4
v_gene: TRBV5-4
CDR3aa: CASSLSGTGDEKLFF
CDR3nt: TGTGCCAGCAGCCTGTCCGGGACAGGGGACGAAAAACTGTTTTTT

d_gene: TRBD2
abundance: -
j_gene: TRBJ2-1
v_gene: TRBV5-1
CDR3aa: CASSLAGTSFDEQFF
CDR3nt: TGCGCCAGCAGCTTGGCCGGGACTAGCTTCGATGAGCAGTTCTTC

d_gene: TRBD1
abundance: -
j_gene: TRBJ2-1
v_gene: TRBV7-7
CDR3aa: CASSFTGGYEQFF
CDR3nt: TGTGCTAGCAGCTTTACAGGGGGCTATGAGCAGTTCTTC

d_gene: -
abundance: -
j_gene: TRBJ1-1
v_gene: TRBV5-4
CDR3aa: CASTPGGRKTTEAFF
CDR3nt: TGTGCCAGCACCCCGGGGGGGAGAAAGACCACTGAAGCTTTCTTT

d_gene: TRBD1
abundance: -
j_gene: TRBJ2-2
v_gene: TRBV5-1
CDR3aa: CASSPRTGVGTGELFF
CDR3nt: TGCGCCAGCAGCCCGAGGACAGGGGTAGGAACCGGGGAGCTGTTTTTT

d_gene: -
abundance: -
j_gene: TRBJ1-1
v_gene: TRBV6-1
CDR3aa: CASSESVNTEAFF
CDR3nt: TGTGCCAGCAGTGAATCGGTGAACACTGAAGCTTTCTTT

d_gene: TRBD1
abundance: -
j_gene: TRBJ2-7
v_gene: TRBV7-8
CDR3aa: CASSEGRDRTYYEQYF
CDR3nt: TGTGCCAGCAGCGAAGGCCGGGACAGGACTTACTACGAGCAGTACTTC

d_gene: -
abundance: -
j_gene: TRBJ1-5
v_gene: TRBV11-2
CDR3aa: CASSFSLDQPQHF
CDR3nt: TGTGCCAGCAGCTTTTCCCTCGATCAGCCCCAGCATTTT

d_gene: -
abundance: -
j_gene: TRBJ2-5
v_gene: TRBV5-1
CDR3aa: CASSLQGGRVKDETQYF
CDR3nt: TGCGCCAGCAGCTTGCAGGGGGGCAGGGTAAAAGACGAAACCCAGTACTTC

d_gene: -
abundance: -
j_gene: TRBJ2-3
v_gene: TRBV7-2
CDR3aa: CASSNSGTRADTQYF
CDR3nt: TGTGCCAGCAGCAATTCCGGGACACGAGCAGATACGCAGTATTTT

d_gene: -
abundance: -
j_gene: TRBJ1-6
v_gene: TRBV4-1
CDR3aa: CASSQVGGPPDSPLHF
CDR3nt: TGCGCCAGCAGCCAAGTAGGAGGGCCGCCCGATTCACCCCTCCACTTT

d_gene: -
abundance: -
j_gene: TRBJ2-1
v_gene: TRBV5-1
CDR3aa: CASSPGGEQFF
CDR3nt: TGCGCCAGCAGTCCCGGAGGTGAGCAGTTCTTC

d_gene: -
abundance: few
j_gene: TRBJ1-2
v_gene: TRBV11-2
CDR3aa: CASSLVGRNYGYTF
CDR3nt: TGTGCCAGCAGCTTAGTGGGCCGAAACTATGGCTACACCTTC

d_gene: -
abundance: -
j_gene: TRBJ2-5
v_gene: TRBV5-4
CDR3aa: CASREGRERGSETQYF
CDR3nt: TGTGCCAGCAGGGAGGGCAGAGAGAGGGGATCAGAGACCCAGTACTTC

d_gene: -
abundance: -
j_gene: TRBJ2-2
v_gene: TRBV9
CDR3aa: CASSVGGTARNTGELFF
CDR3nt: TGTGCCAGCAGCGTAGGCGGGACAGCTAGGAACACCGGGGAGCTGTTTTTT

d_gene: TRBD2
abundance: -
j_gene: TRBJ2-1
v_gene: TRBV7-8
CDR3aa: CASSYAGGPFDEQFF
CDR3nt: TGTGCCAGCAGCTACGCGGGGGGGCCGTTCGATGAGCAGTTCTTC